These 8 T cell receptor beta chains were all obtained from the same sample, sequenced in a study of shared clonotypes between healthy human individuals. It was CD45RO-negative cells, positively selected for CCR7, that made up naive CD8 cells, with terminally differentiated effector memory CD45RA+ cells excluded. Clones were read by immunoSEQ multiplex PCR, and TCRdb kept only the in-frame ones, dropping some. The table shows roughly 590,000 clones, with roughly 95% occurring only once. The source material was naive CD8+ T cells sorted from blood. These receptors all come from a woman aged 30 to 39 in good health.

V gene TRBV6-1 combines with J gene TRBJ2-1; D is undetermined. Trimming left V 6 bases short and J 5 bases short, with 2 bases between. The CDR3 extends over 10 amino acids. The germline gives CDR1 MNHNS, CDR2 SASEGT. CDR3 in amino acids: CASSHNEQFF. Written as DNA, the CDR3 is TGTGCCAGCAGCCACAATGAGCAGTTCTTC.

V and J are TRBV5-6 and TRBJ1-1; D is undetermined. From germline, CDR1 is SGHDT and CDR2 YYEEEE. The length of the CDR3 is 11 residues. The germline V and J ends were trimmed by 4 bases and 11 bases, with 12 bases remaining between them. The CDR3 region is CASSPQTIAFF. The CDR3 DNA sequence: TGTGCCAGCAGCCCACAGACGATCGCTTTCTTT. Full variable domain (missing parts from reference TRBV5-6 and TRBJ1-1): DAGVTQSPTHLIKTRGQQVTLRCSPKSGHDTVSWYQQALGQGPQFIFQYYEEEERQRGNFPDRFSGHQFPNYSSELNVNALLLGDSALYLCASSPQTIAFFGQGTRLTVV.

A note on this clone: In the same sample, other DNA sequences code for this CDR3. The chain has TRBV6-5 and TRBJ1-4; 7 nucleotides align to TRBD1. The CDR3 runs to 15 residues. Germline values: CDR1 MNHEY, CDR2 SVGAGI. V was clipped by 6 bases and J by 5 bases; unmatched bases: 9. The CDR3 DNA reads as TGTGCCAGCAGCCCGTGGACAGGAGGGAATGAAAAACTGTTTTTT. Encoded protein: CASSPWTGGNEKLFF.

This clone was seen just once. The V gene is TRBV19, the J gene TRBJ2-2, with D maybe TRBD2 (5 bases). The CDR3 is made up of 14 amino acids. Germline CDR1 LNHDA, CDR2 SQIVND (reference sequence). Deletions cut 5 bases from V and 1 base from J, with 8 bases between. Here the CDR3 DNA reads TGTGCCAGTAGTCGAGGAGGGAACACCGGGGAGCTGTTTTTT. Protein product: CASSRGGNTGELFF.

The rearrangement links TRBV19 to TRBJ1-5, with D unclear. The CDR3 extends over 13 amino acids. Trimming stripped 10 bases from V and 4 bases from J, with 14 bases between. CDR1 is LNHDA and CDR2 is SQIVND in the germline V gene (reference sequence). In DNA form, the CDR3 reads TGTGCCACCTGCGAGGCGCCGAATCAGCCCCAGCATTTT. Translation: CATCEAPNQPQHF.

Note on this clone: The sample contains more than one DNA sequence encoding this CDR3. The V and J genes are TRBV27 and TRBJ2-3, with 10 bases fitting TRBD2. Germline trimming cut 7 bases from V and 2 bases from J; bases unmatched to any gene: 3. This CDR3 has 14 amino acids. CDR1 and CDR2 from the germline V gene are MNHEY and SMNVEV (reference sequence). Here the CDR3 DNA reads TGTGCCAGCACCCTAGCGGGAGCCACAGATACGCAGTATTTT. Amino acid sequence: CASTLAGATDTQYF.

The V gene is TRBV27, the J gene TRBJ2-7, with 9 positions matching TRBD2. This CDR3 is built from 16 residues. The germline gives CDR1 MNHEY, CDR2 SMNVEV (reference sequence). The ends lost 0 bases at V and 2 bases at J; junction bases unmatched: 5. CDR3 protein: CASSLSGTSTPYEQYF. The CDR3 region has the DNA TGTGCCAGCAGTTTATCCGGGACTAGCACCCCCTACGAGCAGTACTTC.

The CDR3: CASSPPTGNTEAFF. The CDR3 region has the DNA TGTGCCAGCAGTCCCCCTACAGGGAACACTGAAGCTTTCTTT. This sequence joins TRBV28 and TRBJ1-1, with D perhaps matching TRBD1 (5 bases). V lost 5 bases and J 1 base, leaving 11 bases between the germline ends. The CDR3 extends over 14 amino acids. CDR1 MDHEN and CDR2 SYDVKM come from the germline V gene.